The 14 T cell receptor delta chains reported below all come from one sample, sequenced in a study of gammadelta T cells in human blood. TCRdb re-called the RT-PCR reads using CATT. The repertoire has a few hundred delta-chain clones, 5.2% of them found once; the top ten carry approximately 30%. The sample comprised Vgamma9Vdelta2 gamma-delta T cells from infant blood. The receptors here all came from a human donor.

About this clone itself: It may be a read error: a sequence one base away is much more abundant. The rearrangement joins TRDV2 to TRDJ3; the D gene is possibly TRDD3 (6 bases). Germline values: CDR1 GEAIGNYY, CDR2 EKD. This CDR3 has 18 amino acids. Trimming removed 2 bases from V and 0 bases from J, with 13 bases in between. DNA of the CDR3: TGTGCCTGTGACAACGGCTGGGGTAGCTCCTGGGACACCCGACAGATGTTTTTC. Protein sequence: CACDNGWGSSWDTRQMFF.

Concerning this clone: A clone one base away is much larger, so this may be a read error. The rearrangement links TRDV2 to TRDJ3, with a possible D match to TRDD3 (6 bases). Germline CDR1 is GEAIGNYY and CDR2 is EKD. The CDR3 is 18 residues long. CDR3 DNA sequence: TGTGCCTGGGACACCGGCTGGGGTAGCTCCTGGGACACCCGACAGATGTTTTTC. Amino acids: CAWDTGWGSSWDTRQMFF.

Remarks on this clone: For this DNA, TCRdb reports the protein of a much larger clone, which diverges at residue 3, most likely from a read error; the protein presented here is translated directly from the DNA. This chain connects TRDV2 to TRDJ3; 9 positions match TRDD3. This CDR3 is built from 19 residues. The germline V gene has CDR1 GEAIGNYY and CDR2 EKD. CDR3 sequence: CAFDTVGGIQPWDTRQMFF. The CDR3 bases are TGTGCCTTTGACACCGTTGGGGGGATACAGCCCTGGGACACCCGACAGATGTTTTTC.

In this sample, this clone turned up a few times. It is likely a read error: a sequence one base away is far more abundant. The sample holds other DNA sequences that translate to the same CDR3. The V call is TRDV2, the J call TRDJ1; a weak D match, TRDD3 (6 bases). V lost 0 bases and J 3 bases, leaving 10 bases between the germline ends. This CDR3 has 14 residues. Germline CDR1 and CDR2: GEAIGNYY and EKD. CDR3 DNA: TGTGCCTGTGACACCGTTGGGGGTTCCGATAAACTCATCTTT. Amino acid sequence: CACDTVGGSDKLIF.

This clone rates as large. J is TRDJ3 and V is TRDV2; 13 bases are a match to TRDD3. Trimming at V came to 3 bases and at J to 3 bases, leaving 7 bases not matched to a gene. Germline CDR1 is GEAIGNYY and CDR2 is EKD. The CDR3 is made up of 19 amino acids. This CDR3 reads CACDPVLGDTGWDTRQMFF. The CDR3, as DNA: TGTGCCTGTGACCCCGTACTGGGGGATACGGGCTGGGACACCCGACAGATGTTTTTC.

Judged by abundance, this clone is hyperexpanded. This chain links TRDV2 with TRDJ3, with TRDD3 matching over 11 bases. The CDR3 has 19 residues. The junction had 3 bases not matched to a gene; V was cut back by 0 bases and J by 0 bases. Per germline, CDR1 GEAIGNYY and CDR2 EKD. In nucleotides, the CDR3 is TGTGCCTGTGACACCCCTACTGGGGGATACTCCTGGGACACCCGACAGATGTTTTTC. Protein sequence: CACDTPTGGYSWDTRQMFF.

In its sample, this clone ranks as large (0.1 to 1%). The V and J genes are TRDV2 and TRDJ3; TRDD3 aligns across 9 bases. Germline trimming cut 0 bases from V and 2 bases from J; bases unmatched to any gene: 7. This CDR3 spans 19 amino acids. Germline V lookup: CDR1 GEAIGNYY, CDR2 EKD. For the CDR3, the DNA is TGTGCCTGTGACACCGTTGGGGGGATACAGCCCTGGGACACCCGACAGATGTTTTTC. It is translated as CACDTVGGIQPWDTRQMFF.

With regard to this clone: A single base separates this from a much larger clone, so it may be a read error. The chain couples TRDV2 to TRDJ3; the match to TRDD3 covers 13 bases. The CDR3 contains 18 residues. Germline loops: CDR1 GEAIGNYY, CDR2 EKD. The CDR3 nucleotides are TGTGCCGGTGACACCGTACTGGGGGATACGTGGGACACCCGACAGATGTTTTTC. Residues: CAGDTVLGDTWDTRQMFF.

This clone is termed large. V is TRDV2 and J is TRDJ2; 7 nucleotides match TRDD3. The V segment lost 0 bases and the J segment 0 bases; nucleotides outside the gene matches: 12. In germline, CDR1 is GEAIGNYY, CDR2 EKD. The CDR3 runs to 19 residues. The CDR3 loop reads CACDTAGLGASSLTAQLFF. CDR3 nucleotides: TGTGCCTGTGACACCGCGGGGCTGGGGGCCTCTTCTTTGACAGCACAACTCTTCTTT.

This clone was seen a handful of times. A read error may be the cause here, since a much bigger clone is one base away. The genes are TRDV2 and TRDJ3, with 12 bases fitting TRDD3. Germline CDR1 GEAIGNYY, CDR2 EKD. This CDR3 comprises 18 residues. DNA for the CDR3: TGTGCCGGTGACACTGGGGGATACCGGTCCTGGGACACCCGACAGATGTTTTTC. This codes for CAGDTGGYRSWDTRQMFF.

This clone showed up just a few times. It may be a read error: a sequence one base away is much more abundant. The rearrangement joins TRDV2 to TRDJ2, with 9 positions matching TRDD3. V gave up 3 bases and J gave up 5 bases; unmatched junction bases: 3. CDR1 GEAIGNYY and CDR2 EKD come from the germline V gene. The CDR3 covers 14 residues. CDR3 nucleotide sequence: TGTGCCTGTGACCCCCTGGGGGATACAGCACAACTCTTCTTT. This codes for CACDPLGDTAQLFF.

By proportion, this clone is large. The J gene is TRDJ3, the V gene TRDV2; TRDD3 aligns across 8 bases. The germline V gene encodes CDR1 GEAIGNYY and CDR2 EKD. CDR3 length: 18 residues. V dropped 0 bases and J dropped 3; count of bases not matched to a gene: 6. Written as DNA, the CDR3 is TGTGCCTGTGACACCATCGGGGATACTAGCTGGGACACCCGACAGATGTTTTTC. Translation: CACDTIGDTSWDTRQMFF.

For this clone: The protein given by TCRdb reflects a much larger clone and differs at residue 9 from this DNA's translation, likely from a read error; the protein shown is the DNA's translation. V usage is TRDV2 and J usage is TRDJ3; D is ambiguous. The J gene comes from matching the DNA to germline here; TCRdb lacks it. Trimming shortened V by 3 bases and J by 0 bases, and 20 bases separated the two germline ends. CDR3 length: 20 amino acids. Germline V gives CDR1 GEAIGNYY, CDR2 EKD. CDR3 DNA: TGTGCCTGTGACGAGTTACCGACCACTCCCTTCTCCTGGGACACCCGACAGATGTTTTTC. Protein product: CACDELPTTPFSWDTRQMFF.

In its sample, this clone ranks as large. The chain joins TRDV2 to TRDJ3; D remains ambiguous. The CDR3 runs 13 residues. Trimming cost V 0 bases and J 4 bases, with 0 bases left between them. CDR1 GEAIGNYY and CDR2 EKD come from the germline V gene. CDR3 coding DNA: TGTGCCTGTGACACCTGGGACACCCGACAGATGTTTTTC. Translated, it gives CACDTWDTRQMFF.